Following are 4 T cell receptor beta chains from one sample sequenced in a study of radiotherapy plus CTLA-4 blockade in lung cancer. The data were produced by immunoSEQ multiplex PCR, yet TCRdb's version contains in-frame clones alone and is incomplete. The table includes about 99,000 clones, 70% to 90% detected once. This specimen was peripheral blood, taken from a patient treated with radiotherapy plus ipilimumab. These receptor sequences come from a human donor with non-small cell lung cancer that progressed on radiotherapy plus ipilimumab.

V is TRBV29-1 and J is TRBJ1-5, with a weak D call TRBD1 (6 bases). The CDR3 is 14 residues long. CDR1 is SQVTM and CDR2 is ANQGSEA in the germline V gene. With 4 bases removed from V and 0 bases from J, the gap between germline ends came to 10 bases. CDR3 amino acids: CSVGGQNSNQPQHF. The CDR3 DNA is TGCAGCGTTGGGGGGCAGAATAGCAATCAGCCCCAGCATTTT.

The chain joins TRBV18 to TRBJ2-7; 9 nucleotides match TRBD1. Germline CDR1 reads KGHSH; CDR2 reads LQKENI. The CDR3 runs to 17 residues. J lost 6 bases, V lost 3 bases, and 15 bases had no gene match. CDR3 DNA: TGTGCCAGCTCACCTCTGAGGGACAGGGCATCGGTAGGCGAGCAGTACTTC. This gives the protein CASSPLRDRASVGEQYF.

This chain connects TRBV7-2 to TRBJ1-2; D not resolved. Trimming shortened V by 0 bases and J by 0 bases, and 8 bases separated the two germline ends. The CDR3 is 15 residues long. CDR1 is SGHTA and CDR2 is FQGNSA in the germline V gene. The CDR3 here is CASSLAFTPNYGYTF. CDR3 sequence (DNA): TGTGCCAGCAGCTTAGCTTTCACACCTAACTATGGCTACACCTTC. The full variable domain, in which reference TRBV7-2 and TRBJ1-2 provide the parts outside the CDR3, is GAGVSQSPSNKVTEKGKDVELRCDPISGHTALYWYRQSLGQGLEFLIYFQGNSAPDKSGLPSDRFSAERTGGSVSTLTIQRTQQEDSAVYLCASSLAFTPNYGYTFGSGTRLTVV.

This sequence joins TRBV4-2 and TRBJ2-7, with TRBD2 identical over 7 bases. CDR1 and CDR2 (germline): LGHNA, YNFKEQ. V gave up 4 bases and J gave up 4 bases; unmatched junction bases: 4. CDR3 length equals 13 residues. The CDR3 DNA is TGTGCCAGCAGCCCTAGCGGAAGTTACGAGCAGTACTTC. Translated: CASSPSGSYEQYF.